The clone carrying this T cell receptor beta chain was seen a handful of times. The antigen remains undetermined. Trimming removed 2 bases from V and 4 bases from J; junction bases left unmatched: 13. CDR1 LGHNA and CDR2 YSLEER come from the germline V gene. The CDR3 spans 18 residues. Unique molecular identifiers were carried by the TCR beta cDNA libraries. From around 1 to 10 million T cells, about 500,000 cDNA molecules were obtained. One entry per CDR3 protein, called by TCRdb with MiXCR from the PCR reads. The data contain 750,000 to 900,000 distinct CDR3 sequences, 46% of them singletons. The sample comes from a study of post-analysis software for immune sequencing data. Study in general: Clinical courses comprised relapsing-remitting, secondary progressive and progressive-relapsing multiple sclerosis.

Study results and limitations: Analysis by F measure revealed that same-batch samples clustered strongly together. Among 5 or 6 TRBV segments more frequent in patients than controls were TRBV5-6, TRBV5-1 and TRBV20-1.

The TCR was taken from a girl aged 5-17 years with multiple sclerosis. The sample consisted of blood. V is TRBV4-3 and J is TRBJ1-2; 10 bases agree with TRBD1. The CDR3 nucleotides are TGCGCCAGCAGCCAAACACGCCCAGGGACAGGGGCCGCCTATGGCTACACCTTC. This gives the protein CASSQTRPGTGAAYGYTF.